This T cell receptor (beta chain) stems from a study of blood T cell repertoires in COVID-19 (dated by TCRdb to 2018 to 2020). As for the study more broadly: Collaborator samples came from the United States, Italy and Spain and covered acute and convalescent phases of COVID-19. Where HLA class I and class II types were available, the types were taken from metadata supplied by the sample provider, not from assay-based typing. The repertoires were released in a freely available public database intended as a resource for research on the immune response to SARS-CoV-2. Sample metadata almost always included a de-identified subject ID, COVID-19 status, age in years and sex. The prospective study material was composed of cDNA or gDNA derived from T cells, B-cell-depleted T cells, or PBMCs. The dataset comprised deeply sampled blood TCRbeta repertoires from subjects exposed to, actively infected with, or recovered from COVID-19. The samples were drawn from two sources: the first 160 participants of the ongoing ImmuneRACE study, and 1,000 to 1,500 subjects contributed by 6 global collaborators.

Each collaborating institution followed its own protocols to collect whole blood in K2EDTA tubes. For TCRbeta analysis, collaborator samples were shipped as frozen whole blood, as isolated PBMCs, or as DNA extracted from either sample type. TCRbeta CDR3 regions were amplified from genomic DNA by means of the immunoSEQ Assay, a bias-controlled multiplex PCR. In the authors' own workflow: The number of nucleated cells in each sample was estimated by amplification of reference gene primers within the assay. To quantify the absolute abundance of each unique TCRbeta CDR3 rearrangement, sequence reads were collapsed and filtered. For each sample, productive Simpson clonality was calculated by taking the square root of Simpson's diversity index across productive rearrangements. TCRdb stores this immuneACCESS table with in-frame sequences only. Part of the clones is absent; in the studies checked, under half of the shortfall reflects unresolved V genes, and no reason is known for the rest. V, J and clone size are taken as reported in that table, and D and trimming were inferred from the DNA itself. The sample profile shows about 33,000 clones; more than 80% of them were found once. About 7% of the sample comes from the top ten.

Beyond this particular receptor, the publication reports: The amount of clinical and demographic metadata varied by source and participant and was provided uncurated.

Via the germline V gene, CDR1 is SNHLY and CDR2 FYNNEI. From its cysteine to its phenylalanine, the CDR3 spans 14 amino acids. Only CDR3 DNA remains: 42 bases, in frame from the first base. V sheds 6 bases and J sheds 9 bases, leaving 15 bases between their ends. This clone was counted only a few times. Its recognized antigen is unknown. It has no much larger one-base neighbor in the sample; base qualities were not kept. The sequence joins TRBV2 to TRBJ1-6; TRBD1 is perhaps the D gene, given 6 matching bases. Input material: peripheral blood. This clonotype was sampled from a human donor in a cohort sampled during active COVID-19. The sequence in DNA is TGTGCCAGCAGGAGCACAGGGCTAGCTTCACCCCTCCACTTT. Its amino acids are CASRSTGLASPLHF.